The rows below give T cell receptor beta chains drawn from one sample of a study of blood T cell repertoires in COVID-19. Assay used: immunoSEQ multiplex PCR; TCRdb lists only in-frame clones, some missing. The profile shows 300,000 or so clones, approximately 80% of them singletons. The specimen sequenced was peripheral blood. The origin of the receptors is a woman between 45 and 65 years old with active or convalescent COVID-19. Both conserved end residues are part of each CDR3. The size of a clone is reported for some rows only, either as once, few or many, or as a class for expanded clones.

TRBJ2-1 | TRBV20-1 | NA | CSASDSSGSFSYNEQFF
TRBJ2-3 | TRBV7-3 | once | CASSQRELGDTQYF
TRBJ2-6 | TRBV6-6 | few | CASSGPGGPGANVLTF
TRBJ1-2 | TRBV28 | NA | CASSWGGYGYTF
TRBJ1-1 | TRBV30 | NA | CAWRRTGSTEAFF
TRBJ1-1 | TRBV5-1 | NA | CASSLNGLDTEAFF
TRBJ2-3 | TRBV3-1/TRBV3-2 | NA | CASSQEVPSDTQYF
TRBJ2-7 | TRBV19 | NA | CASGDSSYEQYF
TRBJ2-7 | TRBV5-4 | few | CASSLAGKKQYF
TRBJ2-1 | TRBV5-1 | once | CASSLAQGFGDEQFF
TRBJ1-2 | TRBV10-3 | NA | CAISEDRDGYTF
TRBJ2-7 | TRBV5-1 | once | CASSPGLAGIGEQYF
TRBJ1-2 | TRBV28 | NA | CASSWGGGYGYTF
TRBJ1-1 | TRBV19 | once | CASSIGEIGEAFF
TRBJ2-1 | TRBV3-1/TRBV3-2 | NA | CASSQDSSGGTYNEQFF
TRBJ1-1 | TRBV2 | NA | CASSAWQNTEAFF
TRBJ2-7 | TRBV4-1 | NA | CASSQGSGASGGEQYF
TRBJ1-2 | TRBV19 | NA | CASSIQGNVGGYTF
TRBJ1-4 | TRBV5-4 | once | CASSFLPAANEKLFF
TRBJ2-1 | TRBV3-1/TRBV3-2 | NA | CASSQVGGAYNEQFF
TRBJ1-5 | TRBV28 | NA | CASSSQRQPQHF
TRBJ1-1 | TRBV7-2 | NA | CASSLSRSTEAFF
TRBJ1-2 | TRBV5-1 | few | CASSLARGYGYTF
TRBJ1-4 | TRBV28 | NA | CASSFWRAGEKLFF
TRBJ2-1 | TRBV12-5 | NA | CASGLVLSGSYNEQFF
TRBJ2-2 | TRBV28 | NA | CASSSSGRGSGELFF
TRBJ1-5 | TRBV18 | NA | CASSPWTGGEQPQHF
TRBJ1-2 | TRBV18 | NA | CASSPVGGRGKDYGYTF
TRBJ1-1 | TRBV2 | NA | CASSLGTGGVYTEAFF
TRBJ1-2 | TRBV5-6 | few | CASSLGTGSYGYTF
TRBJ1-1 | TRBV10-3 | NA | CAISEILRGGGNTEAFF
TRBJ1-4 | TRBV28 | NA | CASSSEFRGRGEKLFF
TRBJ1-1 | TRBV28 | NA | CAAETNTEAFF
TRBJ1-4 | TRBV7-9 | NA | CASRPDRGNEKLFF
TRBJ2-7 | TRBV12-3/TRBV12-4 | NA | CASSFSRYEQYF
TRBJ2-7 | TRBV4-1 | NA | CASSQTSVTYEQYF
TRBJ2-7 | TRBV7-9 | NA | CASSYGTGPSYEQYF
TRBJ1-2 | TRBV4-2 | NA | CASSQGDSRNYGYTF
TRBJ2-7 | TRBV2 | NA | CASMADTSSYEQYF
TRBJ1-1 | TRBV2 | NA | CASNYNTEAFF
TRBJ2-5 | TRBV4-2 | once | CASSRPARQGLTPAPSRTQYF
TRBJ2-5 | TRBV2 | few | CASSYRLAGQETQYF
TRBJ2-2 | TRBV18 | NA | CASSPVFDTGELFF
TRBJ1-6 | TRBV7-9 | NA | CASSFPGESPLHF
TRBJ2-3 | TRBV2 | few | CASSEALASTDTQYF
TRBJ1-2 | TRBV19 | once | CASSTRIGYTF
TRBJ1-1 | TRBV20-1 | NA | CSAAGRSF
TRBJ2-1 | TRBV5-1 | NA | CASSGGSGDEQFF
TRBJ2-7 | TRBV28 | NA | CASSFRGRTYEQYF